This TCR beta chain was sequenced in a study of T-cell memory formation after mild COVID-19. In this sample, this clonotype turned up many times. The antigen remains unidentified. Libraries for TCRalpha and TCRbeta carried sample barcodes and unique molecular identifiers via 5'RACE. TCRdb called the 5' RACE reads again in MiXCR, with one record for every CDR3 protein. The repertoire holds 49,000 or so distinct CDR3 sequences, with approximately 6.6% as singletons. Germline values: CDR1 SGHTA, CDR2 FQGNSA. The CDR3 spans 12 residues. Deletions cut 1 base from V and 4 bases from J, with 3 bases between. Findings and limits, study-wide: Contracting clones from day 15 to 85 had balanced CD4/CD8; later expanders favoured CD4+. Most CD4+ clones that shrank were in CM and EM, while CD8+ ones turned up in EMRA.

The sequence came from a man aged 18 to 35 who had mild COVID-19 (a few samples of this study predate the infection). Cell type and time point are not known. Sequencing used PBMCs or a T cell subset sorted from them (not recorded which). V is TRBV7-2 and J is TRBJ2-3; D remains ambiguous. The CDR3 spells CASSLVSDTQYF. The DNA for the CDR3 is TGTGCCAGCAGCTTAGTATCAGATACGCAGTATTTT. The whole variable domain, filled in from reference TRBV7-2 and TRBJ2-3, reads GAGVSQSPSNKVTEKGKDVELRCDPISGHTALYWYRQSLGQGLEFLIYFQGNSAPDKSGLPSDRFSAERTGGSVSTLTIQRTQQEDSAVYLCASSLVSDTQYFGPGTRLTVL.